The sequence of this TCR beta chain was determined in a study of CD4 T cells in relation to SARS-CoV-2 and coronaviruses. Using immunoSEQ multiplex PCR, the repertoire was profiled, and TCRdb retains in-frame clones only, with some absent. The table shows around 62,000 clones, with approximately 94% occurring only once. CD4+ T cells from unexposed donors were obtained before the COVID-19 pandemic (2011-2018). Germline-derived CDR1 and CDR2 are SQVTM and ANQGSEA. The V and J ends lost 8 bases and 1 base respectively, with 12 bases between them. This CDR3 contains 12 residues. The sequenced material came from naive CD4+ T cells from PBMCs. Subset: naive CD4+ T cells isolated by negative enrichment. The clonotype originates from a human donor in good health. The chain is built from TRBV29-1 and TRBJ2-7; D may be TRBD2 (5 bases). CDR3 amino acids: CSPGGDSYEQYF. CDR3 bases: TGCAGCCCCGGAGGAGATTCCTACGAGCAGTACTTC.